This T cell receptor beta chain comes out of a study of T-cell memory formation after mild COVID-19 (dated by TCRdb to the early 2020s). Background on the whole study: TCR sequence clusters from the two donors were largely donor specific. In two donors, T-cell clones that expanded and contracted after mild COVID-19 were followed by sequencing TCRalpha and TCRbeta repertoires longitudinally. The cohort comprised two young, previously healthy adult volunteers, one female and one male.

Ficoll-Paque density gradient centrifugation was the method used to isolate PBMCs. The paper's findings and limits, for the study overall: From day 15 to 85, contracting clones showed balanced CD4/CD8 phenotypes, whereas a second wave of clones that expanded from day 15 to 37 leaned towards CD4+. The study covered only two mild cases, and larger cohorts including severe cases with pre-infection samples were considered necessary. Contracting CD4+ clones appeared mostly in the CM and EM memory subsets, whereas CD8+ clones were enriched in EMRA. Some responding clones were detected in pre-infection memory, suggesting pre-existing cross-reactive memory T cells joined the SARS-CoV-2 response. The second-wave clones that peaked on day 37 were not confirmed to be SARS-CoV-2 specific.

Sequencer: Illumina NovaSeq 6000. TCRalpha and TCRbeta cDNA libraries were constructed by 5'RACE with constant-segment primers, with sample barcodes and unique molecular identifiers being introduced. RNA was extracted from every sample with Trizol reagent. Libraries were amplified in two PCR steps, with a second sample barcode and Illumina TruSeq adapters added in the second step. Sequencing of libraries was performed on an Illumina NovaSeq with 2 x 150 bp paired-end reads. The original methods were these. With migec v1.2.7, reads were demultiplexed and then collapsed into UMI-guided consensus sequences. With mixcr v2.1.11, UMI consensuses were aligned to TRA and TRB V and J templates and assembled into clonotypes. Expanded or contracted clonotypes were those called significant by both edgeR and NoisET, with noise models trained on biological replicates. For edgeR calls, the thresholds were a false discovery rate-adjusted p below 0.01 and a log2 fold-change of 1. As an exploratory analysis of dynamics, max-normalized trajectories of the 1000 most abundant clonotypes were examined with PCA combined with hierarchical clustering. Each responding clone was given a CD4 or CD8 phenotype based on the CD4+ and CD8+ repertoires, which had been sequenced separately. TCRdb ran its own pipeline on the public reads, namely fastp trimming at Q25 and MiXCR clone calling, and kept in-frame beta chains. Rows are unified per CDR3 protein, each entry keeping the most common DNA and genes. TCRdb's processing, not the authors', yielded these V and J calls. The sample includes 98,000 or so distinct CDR3 sequences, with roughly a sixth observed a single time. The ten largest clones capture over 4.5% of the sample.

From the cysteine through the phenylalanine, the CDR3 covers 14 amino acids. Of all the DNA, just the CDR3 is kept, 42 bases in frame from base 1. Cut back by 5 bases and 4 bases, the V and J ends lie 12 bases apart. Based on the germline V gene (reference sequence), the CDR1 and CDR2 sequences are DFQATT and SNEGSKA. This clonotype has just a few counts. Its antigen specificity is not known. Base qualities were left out, and no much larger clone turns up one base away. This clonotype was obtained from a man aged 18 to 30 who had mild COVID-19 (a few samples of this study predate the infection). The sample titles of this study are shuffled in the database, so cell type and time point are left out; the donor was told from shared clones. The chain couples TRBV20-1 to TRBJ2-6, with no reliable assignment of the D segment. The sequencing input was PBMCs or a T cell subset sorted from them (not recorded which). The sequence in DNA is TGCAGTGCTCGACCCCACCTCGGGGCCAACGTCCTGACTTTC. Protein translation: CSARPHLGANVLTF.